These 2 T cell receptor beta chains share one sample of origin, sequenced in a study of T cells after yellow fever vaccination. TCRdb independently ran MiXCR on the 5' RACE reads; one entry per CDR3 protein. This sample has a few hundred thousand distinct CDR3 sequences; about a sixth occur once, and the top ten carry 15% to 20%. The sample in question was PBMCs, obtained about 5 days after the first yellow fever vaccination. These receptors came from a man between 18 and 35 years old who received the YFV17D yellow fever vaccine.

There are a few counts of this clonotype. The chain couples TRBV12-3 or TRBV12-4 to TRBJ1-4; D uncertain. V was pared by 5 bases and J by 8 bases, with 15 bases between. The CDR3 has 14 amino acids. The CDR3 sequence: CASSGRGWREKLFF. The CDR3, as DNA: TGTGCCAGCAGTGGAAGAGGGTGGCGAGAAAAACTGTTTTTT.

This clonotype was found a few times. The J gene is TRBJ2-3, the V gene TRBV4-1, with D uncertain. Trimming removed 4 bases at V and 3 bases at J, with 14 bases between. The length of the CDR3 is 15 residues. Germline CDR1 reads MGHRA; CDR2 reads YSYEKL. CDR3 protein: CASSPNSPRTDTQYF. As DNA, the CDR3 is TGCGCCAGCAGCCCCAACTCCCCTAGGACAGATACGCAGTATTTT.